This is a list of T cell receptor beta chains from one sample in a study of T cell responses to AZD1222 COVID-19 vaccine. Data came from immunoSEQ multiplex PCR; TCRdb stores just in-frame clones and leaves some out. The table has roughly 120,000 clones, more than 70% seen once. The specimen comprised peripheral blood, sampled on day 0 of AZD1222 vaccination. The source is an adult in good health. The CDR3 runs from the conserved cysteine through the conserved F or W. Fields, in order: CDR3 length, V gene, CDR3 protein.

cdr3_length: 13; v_call: TRBV27; cdr3_aa: CASSLYRGDGYTF
cdr3_length: 13; v_call: TRBV7-2; cdr3_aa: CASGETGDQPQHF
cdr3_length: 14; v_call: TRBV4-2; cdr3_aa: CASSREDRDYEQYF
cdr3_length: 14; v_call: TRBV11-2; cdr3_aa: CASSLQELGNTIYF
cdr3_length: 17; v_call: TRBV10-2; cdr3_aa: CASSEGGWGTGDSPLHF
cdr3_length: 14; v_call: TRBV9; cdr3_aa: CASTPGTGAWGYTF
cdr3_length: 16; v_call: TRBV19; cdr3_aa: CASSARQGSFGNTIYF
cdr3_length: 15; v_call: TRBV28; cdr3_aa: CASGPSGRVRDTQYF
cdr3_length: 14; v_call: TRBV2; cdr3_aa: CASSPGTGYGGYTF
cdr3_length: 8; v_call: TRBV21-1; cdr3_aa: CASRVWYF
cdr3_length: 13; v_call: TRBV28; cdr3_aa: CASRGDRNTEAFF
cdr3_length: 16; v_call: TRBV28; cdr3_aa: CASSPRRDRVSYGYTF
cdr3_length: 16; v_call: TRBV18; cdr3_aa: CASSRYDRGPNTEAFF
cdr3_length: 11; v_call: TRBV29-1; cdr3_aa: CSVALGETQYF
cdr3_length: 15; v_call: TRBV20-1; cdr3_aa: CSASTLAGNQETQYF
cdr3_length: 18; v_call: TRBV7-8; cdr3_aa: CASSLASGAGGNYNEQFF
cdr3_length: 19; v_call: TRBV7-5; cdr3_aa: CARSLPGQTSPKNYNEQFF
cdr3_length: 18; v_call: TRBV7-6; cdr3_aa: CASSLRATSGGPARTQYF
cdr3_length: 19; v_call: TRBV24-1; cdr3_aa: CATSDSTGTSGGVTGELFF
cdr3_length: 15; v_call: TRBV7-2; cdr3_aa: CASSFEGGTYTEAFF
cdr3_length: 11; v_call: TRBV24-1; cdr3_aa: CATSDYWRQFF
cdr3_length: 14; v_call: TRBV6-5; cdr3_aa: CASTKLVGMYEQYF
cdr3_length: 17; v_call: TRBV9; cdr3_aa: CASSPGAGGLENTEAFF
cdr3_length: 14; v_call: TRBV6-5; cdr3_aa: CASLGSSYNSPLHF
cdr3_length: 17; v_call: TRBV7-2; cdr3_aa: CASSLNPSQKLSYEQYF
cdr3_length: 11; v_call: TRBV29-1; cdr3_aa: CSGSGTGTQYF
cdr3_length: 14; v_call: TRBV11-2; cdr3_aa: CASSWDRNTGELFF
cdr3_length: 14; v_call: TRBV5-1; cdr3_aa: CASSSGTSGSEQYF
cdr3_length: 19; v_call: TRBV5-5; cdr3_aa: CASSLASTGTGTSSYGYTF
cdr3_length: 15; v_call: TRBV18; cdr3_aa: CASSTPSGVDTEAFF
cdr3_length: 16; v_call: TRBV13; cdr3_aa: CASSSETSGGTETQYF
cdr3_length: 13; v_call: TRBV28; cdr3_aa: CASSTDSYTEAFF
cdr3_length: 14; v_call: TRBV7-2; cdr3_aa: CAGRRPANTGELFF
cdr3_length: 15; v_call: TRBV14; cdr3_aa: CASSPFLSSYNEQFF
cdr3_length: 15; v_call: TRBV2; cdr3_aa: CASRLAGGRQETQYF
cdr3_length: 15; v_call: TRBV9; cdr3_aa: CASSAGGGLYEKLFF
cdr3_length: 17; v_call: TRBV27; cdr3_aa: CASSLEENRSENSPLHF
cdr3_length: 15; v_call: TRBV28; cdr3_aa: CASSFRTGGPWEQYF
cdr3_length: 20; v_call: TRBV5-4; cdr3_aa: CASSFSGGALTPSGANVLTF
cdr3_length: 12; v_call: TRBV12-3/TRBV12-4; cdr3_aa: CASSRLGTPLHF
cdr3_length: 12; v_call: TRBV28; cdr3_aa: CASSSPPGGYTF
cdr3_length: 12; v_call: TRBV7-2; cdr3_aa: CASSAYTDTQYF
cdr3_length: 15; v_call: TRBV7-6; cdr3_aa: CASSADGGLTDTQYF
cdr3_length: 14; v_call: TRBV5-1; cdr3_aa: CASNPSSGANVLTF
cdr3_length: 14; v_call: TRBV6-1; cdr3_aa: CASSETGSYYGYTF
cdr3_length: 15; v_call: TRBV10-2; cdr3_aa: CASSAQGGMGQPQHF
cdr3_length: 14; v_call: TRBV7-8; cdr3_aa: CASSLGNSNQPQHF
cdr3_length: 15; v_call: TRBV7-9; cdr3_aa: CASSGQGQGTTEAFF
cdr3_length: 18; v_call: TRBV3-1/TRBV3-2; cdr3_aa: CASSHIESGGSTRHIQYF
cdr3_length: 12; v_call: TRBV7-8; cdr3_aa: CASSATPETQYF
cdr3_length: 14; v_call: TRBV2; cdr3_aa: CASRQRGGTETQYF
cdr3_length: 11; v_call: TRBV20-1; cdr3_aa: CSARGGTEAFF
cdr3_length: 13; v_call: TRBV6-2/TRBV6-3; cdr3_aa: CASSYRTRSEAFF
cdr3_length: 20; v_call: TRBV7-8; cdr3_aa: CASTPWVGTSGRGAQETQYF